Below, one T cell receptor beta chain is given with its context. This specimen belongs to a study of control samples from healthy donors and cancer patients. Produced via immunoSEQ multiplex PCR; TCRdb's table is partial and in-frame only. The profile shows some 220,000 clones, around 94% of them singletons. Germline CDR1 and CDR2: MNHNS and SASEGT. The CDR3 is 15 residues long. V shed 1 base and J shed 5 bases, with 14 bases lying between them. The specimen sequenced was blood. This chain links TRBV6-1 with TRBJ1-2, with D tentatively TRBD1 (6 bases). The receptor was isolated from a man between 50 and 59 years old in good health. For the CDR3, the DNA is TGTGCCAGCAGTGAAGGGTTTATAGGGGGATATGGCTACACCTTC. Protein product: CASSEGFIGGYGYTF.